This T cell receptor beta chain was sequenced during a study of regulatory T cells in long-lasting Graves disease. For the study at large: Those with persistent Graves' disease had received antithyroid drugs for over 5 years with positive TSH receptor antibodies.

With regard to this clonotype: Its antigen is unidentified.

Deletions cut 5 bases from V and 6 bases from J, with 20 bases between. The CDR3 sequence is 15 residues long. Germline V lookup: CDR1 SGHVT, CDR2 SQSDAQ. The time point here: persistent/refractory GD, antithyroid drugs over 5 years with positive TRAb. With RNA extracted from PBMCs as input, the TCR library was made. The peripheral blood volume drawn was roughly 9.9 milliliters, and it was collected into EDTA tubes. Libraries of TCR beta came from iRepertoire HTBI primers plus Arm-PCR of CDR3 regions. TCRdb fed the multiplex PCR reads into MiXCR, producing one record per CDR3 protein. The repertoire holds 450,000 or so distinct CDR3 sequences, around 20% seen once, with 7% to 10% in the top ten. The study, taken as a whole, reports: Persistent disease was associated with favored TRBV28 usage and with favored use of TRBJ1-2 and TRBJ2-5.

This sequence was found in a female donor with Graves disease. Sequencing used peripheral blood mononuclear cells (PBMCs), obtained when the disease was refractory, from a patient treated with antithyroid drugs. J is TRBJ2-7 and V is TRBV7-4; D may correspond to TRBD1 or TRBD2 (5 bases each). As DNA, the CDR3 is TGTGCCAGCAGCGCGAATGGACTGGGGGTTGCCGAGCAGTACTTC. It codes for CASSANGLGVAEQYF. Looking up the rest from reference TRBV7-4 and TRBJ2-7 gives the full variable domain: GAGVSQSPRYKVAKRGRDVALRCDSISGHVTLYWYRQTLGQGSEVLTYSQSDAQRDKSGRPSGRFSAERPERSVSTLKIQRTEQGDSAVYLCASSANGLGVAEQYFGPGTRLTVT.